Detailed here is one T cell receptor beta chain. What it recognizes is unknown. The record originates from a study of regulatory T cells in long-lasting Graves disease. Study-level results: Those with persistent disease had in common more public clonotypes (about 2,700) than new patients (more than 900). A limited number of samples was an acknowledged limitation.

Both iRepertoire HTBI primers and Arm-PCR of CDR3 regions were used to build the TCR beta libraries. TCRdb re-derived calls from the multiplex PCR reads in MiXCR, one entry per CDR3 protein. The sample has some 370,000 distinct CDR3 sequences, less than 25% seen once. The CDR3 consists of 13 residues. The germline CDR1 and CDR2 sequences are DFQATT and SNEGSKA (reference sequence). V was clipped by 6 bases and J by 2 bases; unmatched bases: 5. Time point indicated: persistent/refractory GD, antithyroid drugs over 5 years with positive TRAb. RNA from PBMCs was the source of the TCR library. The origin of this receptor is a female donor with Graves disease. The source material was peripheral blood mononuclear cells (PBMCs), sampled when the disease was refractory, from a patient treated with antithyroid drugs. V is TRBV20-1 and J is TRBJ2-7, with TRBD2 identical over 9 bases. The CDR3 coding sequence is TGCAGTGCCGGGGCGGGGGGGACCTACGAGCAGTACTTC. Protein: CSAGAGGTYEQYF.